A selection of T cell receptor beta chains follows, all from one sample in a study of shared clonotypes between healthy human individuals. This table comes from immunoSEQ multiplex PCR, and its TCRdb copy is limited to in-frame clones, with some not included. The data hold over 850,000 clones, with roughly 74% observed a single time. Sequences were obtained from memory CD4+ T cells from PBMCs. The receptors here all came from a man aged 18 to 30 in good health. Some clones in this sample may be carry-over from other donors' samples. Both conserved end residues are part of each CDR3. Fields, in order: V gene, D gene, clone size, J gene, CDR3 DNA, CDR3 protein. The D gene is left open where the match is weak. Clone size appears in some rows only: once, few, many, or a class for an expanded clone.

TRBV5-5	TRBD1	-	TRBJ1-1	TGTGCCAGCAGCCTCCGCCCGTGGGACAGGGAGCGCCTTGAAGCTTTCTTT	CASSLRPWDRERLEAFF
TRBV4-1	TRBD2	-	TRBJ2-5	TGCGCCAGCAGCCAAGAACCGGGACTAGCGGAGTACTTC	CASSQEPGLAEYF
TRBV5-1	TRBD1	-	TRBJ1-3	TGCGCCAGCAGCTTGACGGGACAGGGTATTGGAAACACCATATATTTT	CASSLTGQGIGNTIYF
TRBV19	-	-	TRBJ1-2	TGTGCCAGTAGTATAGGTGACAGCTATAACTATGGCTACACCTTC	CASSIGDSYNYGYTF
TRBV14	-	-	TRBJ1-1	TGTGCCAGCAGCCAAGTACGGGGCACCAACTCCCACTCGAGAGGCGGCGAAGCTTTCTTT	CASSQVRGTNSHSRGGEAFF
TRBV4-3	-	-	TRBJ2-2	TGCGCCAGCAGCCTTCGCGGGCCGAACACCGGGGAGCTGTTTTTT	CASSLRGPNTGELFF
TRBV28	-	once	TRBJ2-7	TGTGCCAGCACGAGAGGTGGGTCCTACGAGCAGTACTTC	CASTRGGSYEQYF
TRBV6-6	-	-	TRBJ2-3	TGTGCCAGCAGTTCCCCCTCTCTAGGAGATACGCAGTATTTT	CASSSPSLGDTQYF
TRBV5-1	-	-	TRBJ2-1	TGCGCCAGCAGCCCGGATAGCGTGAGCTCCTACAATGAGCAGTTCTTC	CASSPDSVSSYNEQFF
TRBV5-1	-	-	TRBJ1-1	TGCGCCAGCAAAGAATGGGGGGGTGACACTGAAGCTTTCTTT	CASKEWGGDTEAFF
TRBV11-3	-	-	TRBJ1-3	TGTGCCAGCAGCTTAAGCTCAGGCTCTGGAAACACCATATATTTT	CASSLSSGSGNTIYF
TRBV7-9	TRBD1	-	TRBJ1-1	TGTGCCAGCAGCCAAGGACAGGTGATGGGCACTGAAGCTTTCTTT	CASSQGQVMGTEAFF
TRBV18	-	-	TRBJ1-4	TGTGCCAGCTCACTAACGCGCTTTGCAACTAATGAAAAACTGTTTTTT	CASSLTRFATNEKLFF
TRBV2	-	few	TRBJ1-1	TGTGCCAGCAACCGGGTTCGGGGGGACACTGAAGCTTTCTTT	CASNRVRGDTEAFF